The source of this TCR beta chain is a study of blood T cell repertoires in COVID-19. CDR3 length equals 14 residues. Germline V gene lookup returns CDR1 SQVTM and CDR2 ANQGSEA. V was clipped by 3 bases and J by 8 bases; unmatched bases: 11. Participant age was roughly 18 to 95 years, and participants resided in approximately 24 US areas. Participants had their cohort set by participant-reported clinical history. Method: immunoSEQ multiplex PCR; TCRdb's copy keeps in-frame clones and lacks some. The table records nearly 250,000 clones, almost 85% of them present only once. This TCR derives from a woman in her fifties or sixties with acute COVID-19. The rearrangement links TRBV29-1 to TRBJ1-2; TRBD1 matches at 8 bases. Sample: PBMCs or T cells enriched from blood (not recorded which). The CDR3 DNA sequence: TGCAGCGTTGACTATTCCCCGGACAGGGTGGGCTACACCTTC. It is translated as CSVDYSPDRVGYTF.